Listed here are 20 T cell receptor beta chains from one sample, sequenced in a study of response to subunit inactivated influenza vaccine. TCRdb fed the RT-PCR reads into MiXCR, producing one record per CDR3 protein. The data contain about 160,000 distinct CDR3 sequences, around 9.9% of them singletons. The material sequenced was non-naive T cells sorted from PBMCs, taken 45 days after vaccination. The receptors were gathered from a middle-aged man who received an inactivated influenza vaccine.

This clonotype has only a few counts. The rearrangement links TRBV6-2 or TRBV6-3 to TRBJ1-1, with TRBD1 identical over 7 bases. The V gene end was trimmed by 1 base and the J gene end by 12 bases; junction bases not matched to a gene: 5. The germline V gene encodes CDR1 MNHEY and CDR2 SVGEGT. The CDR3 totals 12 residues. The CDR3 region is CASSYFGQVTFF. CDR3 nucleotide sequence: TGTGCCAGCAGTTACTTTGGACAGGTAACTTTCTTT.

The rearrangement joins TRBV6-4 to TRBJ2-7; D gene unclear. Trimming removed 6 bases from V and 3 bases from J, with 15 bases in between. Germline V lookup: CDR1 MRHNA, CDR2 SNTAGT. This CDR3 region has 14 residues. CDR3 protein: CASRYLRLGYEQYF. The CDR3 nucleotides read TGTGCCAGCAGATATTTGAGGTTAGGCTACGAGCAGTACTTC.

The rearrangement links TRBV9 to TRBJ1-4; D not certain. There are 15 residues in the CDR3. Trimming shortened V by 0 bases and J by 7 bases, and 13 bases separated the two germline ends. Germline CDR1 reads SGDLS; CDR2 reads YYNGEE. This chain's CDR3 is CASSVGEGYAEKLFF. CDR3 nucleotides: TGTGCCAGCAGCGTAGGGGAAGGGTACGCTGAAAAACTGTTTTTT.

The gene calls are TRBV6-2 or TRBV6-3 and TRBJ2-4; 10 bases are shared with TRBD2. Trimming removed 0 bases from V and 7 bases from J; junction bases left unmatched: 6. Germline V CDR1 and CDR2: MNHEY, SVGEGT. This CDR3 spans 16 amino acids. The CDR3 spells CASSYSAGGPTNIQYF. The CDR3 DNA reads TGTGCCAGCAGTTACTCAGCGGGAGGGCCGACTAACATTCAGTACTTC.

The rearrangement joins TRBV12-3 or TRBV12-4 to TRBJ1-1; D call uncertain. The CDR3 has 14 residues. Trimming shortened V by 4 bases and J by 1 base, and 10 bases separated the two germline ends. The DNA of the CDR3 is TGTGCCAGCAGTTATTGGGCGCGGAACACTGAAGCTTTCTTT. It translates to CASSYWARNTEAFF.

This clonotype was detected ten times or more. This sequence joins TRBV12-3 or TRBV12-4 and TRBJ1-2; D is unresolved. CDR3 length: 12 amino acids. V lost 3 bases, J lost 8 bases, and 10 bases lay in between. The CDR3 DNA sequence: TGTGCCAGCAGTTTTGGCACGGGCGGCTACACCTTC. Protein: CASSFGTGGYTF.

The V gene is TRBV2, the J gene TRBJ2-7, with 12 bases identical to TRBD1. The germline gives CDR1 SNHLY, CDR2 FYNNEI. V lost 11 bases, J lost 7 bases, and 24 bases stayed unmatched. The CDR3 contains 18 residues. Written as DNA, the CDR3 is TGTGCCTTCAGTCTCTCGGTTGTATGGGACAGGGGGCAGGGAGAGCAGTACTTC. It yields the protein CAFSLSVVWDRGQGEQYF.

This clonotype was observed a few times. The chain uses TRBV12-3 or TRBV12-4 and TRBJ2-7; tentatively, D is TRBD1 or TRBD2 (5 bases each). The germline V and J ends were trimmed by 6 bases and 6 bases, with 12 bases remaining between them. This CDR3 is 12 amino acids long. The CDR3 DNA reads TGTGCCAGCAGCAGGGAGCCAGGCGAGCAGTACTTC. It specifies CASSREPGEQYF.

The chain joins TRBV6-2 or TRBV6-3 to TRBJ2-5, with 15 nucleotides matching TRBD2. Per germline, CDR1 MNHEY and CDR2 SVGEGT. After removal of 2 bases from V and 2 bases from J, the junction contained 9 bases not matched to a gene. CDR3 length equals 19 residues. CDR3 sequence (DNA): TGTGCCAGCAGTTACATTTCAGGACTAGCGGGAGGGCGACAAGAGACCCAGTACTTC. Translation gives CASSYISGLAGGRQETQYF.

The rearrangement joins TRBV4-3 to TRBJ2-2; 8 nucleotides agree with TRBD1. V was clipped by 4 bases and J by 6 bases; unmatched bases: 13. There are 17 residues in the CDR3. Germline values: CDR1 LGHNA, CDR2 YSLEER. The CDR3 DNA reads as TGCGCCAGCAGCCGGAATCCAGGGGGCGCTTTCTCCGGGGAGCTGTTTTTT. Translated, it gives CASSRNPGGAFSGELFF.

This clonotype appeared many times. This chain links TRBV19 with TRBJ2-4, with 8 bases fitting TRBD1. This CDR3 spans 16 amino acids. Per the germline V gene, CDR1 is LNHDA and CDR2 is SQIVND (reference sequence). Unmatched junction bases numbered 7, after V lost 5 bases and J lost 1 base. In DNA form, the CDR3 reads TGTGCCAGTAGTTCGTGGACAGGGTTGGCCAAAAACATTCAGTACTTC. This gives the protein CASSSWTGLAKNIQYF. Looking up the rest from reference TRBV19 and TRBJ2-4 gives the full variable domain: DGGITQSPKYLFRKEGQNVTLSCEQNLNHDAMYWYRQDPGQGLRLIYYSQIVNDFQKGDIAEGYSVSREKKESFPLTVTSAQKNPTAFYLCASSSWTGLAKNIQYFGAGTRLSVL.

This chain connects TRBV27 to TRBJ2-7; 10 bases align to TRBD2. Trimming removed 8 bases from V and 6 bases from J; junction bases left unmatched: 10. Germline CDR1 is MNHEY and CDR2 is SMNVEV (reference sequence). The CDR3 totals 14 residues. CDR3 residues: CASSSGGIRSEQYF. The CDR3 region has the DNA TGTGCCAGCTCTAGCGGGGGAATCCGGAGCGAGCAGTACTTC.

CDR3 sequence (DNA): TGCAGCACGGGGGGGGGTAACTACAATGAGCAGTTCTTC. Its protein product is CSTGGGNYNEQFF. The V call is TRBV29-1, the J call TRBJ2-1; 8 bases map to TRBD2. Germline V gene sequence: CDR1 SQVTM, CDR2 ANQGSEA. The CDR3 covers 13 residues. The V and J ends lost 8 bases and 3 bases, in that order; junction bases with no gene match: 6.

This rearrangement joins TRBV7-2 to TRBJ1-2; D not resolved. Looked up from germline, CDR1 is SGHTA and CDR2 is FQGNSA. Deletions cut 5 bases from V and 0 bases from J, with 13 bases between. This CDR3 is 15 amino acids long. The CDR3 loop is CASSPIIDPNYGYTF. The CDR3 DNA reads as TGTGCCAGCAGCCCCATCATCGACCCTAACTATGGCTACACCTTC.

This chain links TRBV9 with TRBJ1-4; a weak D match, TRBD1 (6 bases). The V and J ends lost 6 bases and 8 bases respectively, with 20 bases between them. Germline values: CDR1 SGDLS, CDR2 YYNGEE. The CDR3 sequence is 15 residues long. CDR3 protein: CASNSGQSPGEKLFF. The CDR3 nucleotides are TGTGCCAGCAACTCGGGACAATCCCCGGGAGAAAAACTGTTTTTT.

This chain uses TRBV7-8 with TRBJ1-5; possible D gene TRBD1, 6 bases. Trimming left V 6 bases short and J 5 bases short, with 14 bases between. Germline-derived CDR1 and CDR2 are SGHVS and FQNEAQ. The CDR3 has 14 amino acids. In DNA, the CDR3 is TGTGCCAGCAGTCCCGAGGGGGGCCATCAGCCCCAGCATTTT. Translating gives CASSPEGGHQPQHF. The full variable domain, completed using reference TRBV7-8 and TRBJ1-5, is GAGVSQSPRYKVAKRGQDVALRCDPISGHVSLFWYQQALGQGPEFLTYFQNEAQLDKSGLPSDRFFAERPEGSVSTLKIQRTQQEDSAVYLCASSPEGGHQPQHFGDGTRLSIL.

This clonotype was seen a handful of times. The J gene is TRBJ2-1, the V gene TRBV10-3, with 10 bases matching TRBD2. The V gene's germline CDR1 is ENHRY and CDR2 SYGVKD. V was pared by 6 bases and J by 9 bases, with 5 bases of the junction left unmatched. This CDR3 has 13 amino acids. CDR3 protein: CAISEREGGEQFF. CDR3 nucleotides: TGTGCCATCAGCGAGCGGGAGGGAGGTGAGCAGTTCTTC.

In this sample, this clonotype turned up many times. The rearrangement uses TRBV28 and TRBJ2-2, with D uncertain. The CDR3 runs to 12 residues. The germline gives CDR1 MDHEN, CDR2 SYDVKM. V was pared by 2 bases and J by 8 bases, with 6 bases between. CDR3 DNA: TGTGCCAGCAGTTTAGGTTTGGGGGAGCTGTTTTTT. Amino acid sequence: CASSLGLGELFF.

There are many counts of this clonotype. The gene calls are TRBV12-3 or TRBV12-4 and TRBJ1-1, with D uncertain. V lost 1 base and J lost 1, with 7 bases in between. CDR3 length: 14 amino acids. The DNA for the CDR3 is TGTGCCAGCAGTTTAGGGCATGCGAACACTGAAGCTTTCTTT. Its protein is CASSLGHANTEAFF.

This chain joins TRBV28 and TRBJ2-5, with 8 bases fitting TRBD2. Germline V gene lookup returns CDR1 MDHEN and CDR2 SYDVKM. The CDR3 has 15 residues. With 4 bases clipped from V and 5 bases from J, the junction kept 9 bases outside the gene matches. The CDR3 spells CASSSGTRRGETQYF. CDR3 nucleotide sequence: TGTGCCAGCAGTTCCGGGACTAGGAGGGGGGAGACCCAGTACTTC.